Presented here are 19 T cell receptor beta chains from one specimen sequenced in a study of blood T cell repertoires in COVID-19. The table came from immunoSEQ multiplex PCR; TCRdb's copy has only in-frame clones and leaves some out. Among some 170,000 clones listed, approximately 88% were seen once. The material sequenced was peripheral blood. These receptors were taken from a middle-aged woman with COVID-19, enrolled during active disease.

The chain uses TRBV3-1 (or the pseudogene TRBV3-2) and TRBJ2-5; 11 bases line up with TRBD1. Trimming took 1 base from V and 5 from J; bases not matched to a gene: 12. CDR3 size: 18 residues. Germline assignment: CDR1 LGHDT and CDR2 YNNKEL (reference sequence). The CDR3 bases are TGTGCCAGCAGCCAAGGGCCTCTCGGACAGGGGGCCCGGGAGACCCAGTACTTC. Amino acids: CASSQGPLGQGARETQYF.

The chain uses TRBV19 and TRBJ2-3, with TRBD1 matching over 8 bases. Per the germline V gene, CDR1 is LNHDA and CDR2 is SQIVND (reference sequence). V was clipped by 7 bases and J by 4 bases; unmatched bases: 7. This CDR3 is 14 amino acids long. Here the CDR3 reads CASTRTGRSDTQYF. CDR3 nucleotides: TGTGCCAGTACCCGGACAGGGAGGTCAGATACGCAGTATTTT.

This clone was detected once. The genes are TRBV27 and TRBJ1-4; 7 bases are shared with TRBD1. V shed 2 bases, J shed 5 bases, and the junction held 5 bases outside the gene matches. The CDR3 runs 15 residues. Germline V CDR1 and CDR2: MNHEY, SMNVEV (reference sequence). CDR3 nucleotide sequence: TGTGCCAGCAGTTTACGACAGGGAATAAATGAAAAACTGTTTTTT. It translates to CASSLRQGINEKLFF.

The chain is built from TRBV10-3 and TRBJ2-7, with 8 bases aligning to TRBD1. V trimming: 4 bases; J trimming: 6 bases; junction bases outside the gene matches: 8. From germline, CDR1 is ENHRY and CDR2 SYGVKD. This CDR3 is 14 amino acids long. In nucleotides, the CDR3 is TGTGCCATCAGTGTGCTGGACAGGGTGGGCGAGCAGTACTTC. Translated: CAISVLDRVGEQYF.

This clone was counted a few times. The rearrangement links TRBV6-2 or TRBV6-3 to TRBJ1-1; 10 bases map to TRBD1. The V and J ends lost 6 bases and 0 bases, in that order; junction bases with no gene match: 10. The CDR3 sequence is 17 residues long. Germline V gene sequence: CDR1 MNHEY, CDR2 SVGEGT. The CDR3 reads CASSVPGQGSMNTEAFF. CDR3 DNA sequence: TGTGCCAGCAGCGTCCCGGGACAGGGGTCAATGAACACTGAAGCTTTCTTT.

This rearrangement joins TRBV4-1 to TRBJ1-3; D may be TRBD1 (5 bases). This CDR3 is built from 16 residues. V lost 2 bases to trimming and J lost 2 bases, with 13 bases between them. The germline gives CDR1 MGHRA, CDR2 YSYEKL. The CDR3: CASSQSRGLTGNTIYF. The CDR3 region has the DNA TGCGCCAGCAGCCAATCGCGGGGACTAACTGGAAACACCATATATTTT.

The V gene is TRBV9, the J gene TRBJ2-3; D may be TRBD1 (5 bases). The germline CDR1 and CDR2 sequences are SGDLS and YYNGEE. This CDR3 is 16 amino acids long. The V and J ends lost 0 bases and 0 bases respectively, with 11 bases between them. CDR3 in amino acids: CASSVGAGSSTDTQYF. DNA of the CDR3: TGTGCCAGCAGCGTAGGAGCAGGGTCTAGCACAGATACGCAGTATTTT. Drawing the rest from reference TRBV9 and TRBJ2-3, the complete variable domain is DSGVTQTPKHLITATGQRVTLRCSPRSGDLSVYWYQQSLDQGLQFLIQYYNGEERAKGNILERFSAQQFPDLHSELNLSSLELGDSALYFCASSVGAGSSTDTQYFGPGTRLTVL.

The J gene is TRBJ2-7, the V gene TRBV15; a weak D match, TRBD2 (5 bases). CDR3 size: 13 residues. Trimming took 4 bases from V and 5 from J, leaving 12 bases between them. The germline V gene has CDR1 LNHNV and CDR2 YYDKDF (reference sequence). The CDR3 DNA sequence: TGTGCCACCAGCATTAAGCGGAGAAACGAGCAGTACTTC. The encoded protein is CATSIKRRNEQYF.

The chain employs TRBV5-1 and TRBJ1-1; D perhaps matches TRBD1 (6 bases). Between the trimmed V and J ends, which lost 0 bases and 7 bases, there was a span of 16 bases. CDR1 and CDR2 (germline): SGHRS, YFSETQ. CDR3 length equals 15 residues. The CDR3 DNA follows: TGCGCCAGCAGCTTGGCCCGGCAGGGGCAGGGTGAAGCTTTCTTT. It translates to CASSLARQGQGEAFF.

This CDR3 reads CASSIGGAWNEQFF. The CDR3 region has the DNA TGTGCCAGTAGTATTGGCGGTGCTTGGAATGAGCAGTTCTTC. This chain joins TRBV19 and TRBJ2-1, with D uncertain. Trimming stripped 3 bases from V and 7 bases from J, with 13 bases between. The length of the CDR3 is 14 residues. The germline V gene has CDR1 LNHDA and CDR2 SQIVND (reference sequence).

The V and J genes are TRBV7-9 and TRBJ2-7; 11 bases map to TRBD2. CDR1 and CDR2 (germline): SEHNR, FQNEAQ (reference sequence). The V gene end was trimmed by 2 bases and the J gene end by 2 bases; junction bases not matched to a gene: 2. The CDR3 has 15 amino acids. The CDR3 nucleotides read TGTGCCAGCAGCTTAACTAGCGGGAGTACCTACGAGCAGTACTTC. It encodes CASSLTSGSTYEQYF.

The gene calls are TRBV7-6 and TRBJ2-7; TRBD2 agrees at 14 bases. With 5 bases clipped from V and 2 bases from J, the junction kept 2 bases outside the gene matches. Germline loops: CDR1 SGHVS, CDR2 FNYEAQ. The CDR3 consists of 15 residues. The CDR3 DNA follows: TGTGCCAGCAGCCTGGGACTAGCGGGAGCCTACGAGCAGTACTTC. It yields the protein CASSLGLAGAYEQYF. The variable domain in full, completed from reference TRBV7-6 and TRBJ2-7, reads GAGVSQSPRYKVTKRGQDVALRCDPISGHVSLYWYRQALGQGPEFLTYFNYEAQQDKSGLPNDRFSAERPEGSISTLTIQRTEQRDSAMYRCASSLGLAGAYEQYFGPGTRLTVT.

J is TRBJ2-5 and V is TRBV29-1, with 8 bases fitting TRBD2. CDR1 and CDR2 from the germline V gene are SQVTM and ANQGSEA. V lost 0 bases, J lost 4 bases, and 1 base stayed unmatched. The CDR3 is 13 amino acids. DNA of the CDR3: TGCAGCGTTGAAGAAGGACTAGCAGAGACCCAGTACTTC. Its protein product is CSVEEGLAETQYF.

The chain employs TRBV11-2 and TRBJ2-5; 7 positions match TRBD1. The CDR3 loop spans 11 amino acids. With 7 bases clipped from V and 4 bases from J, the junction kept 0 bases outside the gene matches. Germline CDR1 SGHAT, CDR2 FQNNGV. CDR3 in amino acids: CASTGGETQYF. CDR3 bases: TGTGCCAGCACAGGGGGAGAGACCCAGTACTTC.

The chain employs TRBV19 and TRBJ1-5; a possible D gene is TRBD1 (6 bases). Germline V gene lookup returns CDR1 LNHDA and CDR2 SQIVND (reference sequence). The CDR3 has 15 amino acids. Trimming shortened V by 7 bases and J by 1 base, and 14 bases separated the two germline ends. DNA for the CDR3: TGTGCCAGTAACCGGGACACCCGGAGCAATCAGCCCCAGCATTTT. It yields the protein CASNRDTRSNQPQHF.

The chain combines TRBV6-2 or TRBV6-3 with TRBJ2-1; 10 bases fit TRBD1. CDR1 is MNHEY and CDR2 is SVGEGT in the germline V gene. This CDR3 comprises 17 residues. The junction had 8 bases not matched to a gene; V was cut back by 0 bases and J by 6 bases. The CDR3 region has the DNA TGTGCCAGCAGTTACTCGATGACAGGGGGCCCCACCAATGAGCAGTTCTTC. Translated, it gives CASSYSMTGGPTNEQFF.

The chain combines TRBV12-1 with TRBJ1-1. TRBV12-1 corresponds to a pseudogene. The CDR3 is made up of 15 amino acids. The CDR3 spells CASSFGIPRGTEAFF. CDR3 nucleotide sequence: TGTGCCAGCAGCTTCGGAATCCCACGGGGCACTGAAGCTTTCTTT.

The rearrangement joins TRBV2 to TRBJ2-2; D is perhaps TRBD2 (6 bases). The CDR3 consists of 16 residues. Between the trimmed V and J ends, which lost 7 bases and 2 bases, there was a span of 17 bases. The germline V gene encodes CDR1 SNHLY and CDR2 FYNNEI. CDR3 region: CASIPRDSSNTGELFF. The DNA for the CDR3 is TGTGCCAGCATCCCCCGGGACTCATCTAACACCGGGGAGCTGTTTTTT.

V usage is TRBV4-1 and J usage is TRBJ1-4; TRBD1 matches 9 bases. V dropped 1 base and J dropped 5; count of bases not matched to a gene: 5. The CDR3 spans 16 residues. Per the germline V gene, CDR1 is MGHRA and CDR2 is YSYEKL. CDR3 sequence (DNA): TGCGCCAGCAGCCAAGCGGGTGGGACAGGGAATGAAAAACTGTTTTTT. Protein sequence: CASSQAGGTGNEKLFF.